Each of the 10 T cell receptor beta chains below was sequenced from the same sample in a study of T cell responses to AZD1222 COVID-19 vaccine. Profiling relied on immunoSEQ multiplex PCR, and the TCRdb table lists in-frame clones only, not all of them. The sample comprises over 120,000 clones, roughly 93% of which are singletons, and about 12% rests with the top ten. Sample: peripheral blood, taken after recovery from COVID-19. These TCRs come from an adult who had recovered from COVID-19.

This chain connects TRBV9 to TRBJ1-4, with 7 bases that match TRBD1. The CDR3 loop spans 15 amino acids. Unmatched junction bases numbered 6, after V lost 3 bases and J lost 4 bases. In germline, CDR1 is SGDLS, CDR2 YYNGEE. The DNA of the CDR3 is TGTGCCAGCAGCGCAGGGACAGCGATTAATGAAAAACTGTTTTTT. It codes for CASSAGTAINEKLFF.

J is TRBJ2-5 and V is TRBV3-1 (or the pseudogene TRBV3-2); possibly TRBD1 for D (6 bases). This CDR3 contains 17 residues. Deletions cut 1 base from V and 5 bases from J, with 20 bases between. CDR1 is LGHDT, CDR2 YNNKEL, per germline (reference sequence). DNA for the CDR3: TGTGCCAGCAGCCAAGTAGTAGGGACACCAGGATCGGAGACCCAGTACTTC. This gives the protein CASSQVVGTPGSETQYF.

This sequence joins TRBV11-3 and TRBJ2-2, with 8 bases aligning to TRBD1. J gave up 1 base and V 5 bases, and 3 bases lay outside the gene matches. Germline V gene data show CDR1 as SGHNT and CDR2 as YENEEA. The CDR3 is made up of 15 amino acids. The CDR3 reads CASSRGTGNTGELFF. CDR3 coding DNA: TGTGCCAGCAGCCGAGGGACAGGGAACACCGGGGAGCTGTTTTTT.

The gene calls are TRBV4-1 and TRBJ1-2; D ambiguous. This CDR3 is 13 amino acids long. Germline V lookup: CDR1 MGHRA, CDR2 YSYEKL. Between the trimmed V and J ends, which lost 4 bases and 4 bases, there was a span of 10 bases. CDR3 DNA sequence: TGCGCCAGCAGCCCGGCCCGTTTCTATGGCTACACCTTC. Translation: CASSPARFYGYTF.

J is TRBJ2-2 and V is TRBV11-2; 7 bases are a match to TRBD1. Germline V gene data show CDR1 as SGHAT and CDR2 as FQNNGV. V was clipped by 4 bases and J by 5 bases; unmatched bases: 4. The CDR3 consists of 14 residues. CDR3 residues: CASSSRQGTGELFF. The CDR3 DNA reads as TGTGCCAGCAGCTCCCGACAGGGAACCGGGGAGCTGTTTTTT.

The CDR3 nucleotides are TGTGCCAGCAGCTTGCAAGCTTTTCATGGCTACACCTTC. Translating gives CASSLQAFHGYTF. The rearrangement uses TRBV5-6 and TRBJ1-2; D gene unclear. The CDR3 has 13 residues. Germline V gene sequence: CDR1 SGHDT, CDR2 YYEEEE. V was trimmed by 1 base and J by 6 bases, leaving 10 bases between them.

The chain carries TRBV12-3 or TRBV12-4 and TRBJ1-5; unclear D gene. With 3 bases removed from V and 2 bases from J, the gap between germline ends came to 5 bases. The CDR3 totals 13 residues. The CDR3 coding sequence is TGTGCCAGCAGTTTTGAGGGCAATCAGCCCCAGCATTTT. Translating gives CASSFEGNQPQHF.

The rearrangement uses TRBV20-1 and TRBJ1-1; no clear D gene. The V gene lost 3 bases and the J gene lost 3 bases, with 11 bases spanning the gap. The length of the CDR3 is 13 residues. CDR1 is DFQATT, CDR2 SNEGSKA, per germline (reference sequence). Here the CDR3 reads CSASSEDHTEAFF. CDR3 sequence (DNA): TGCAGTGCTAGTTCGGAAGATCACACTGAAGCTTTCTTT.

The chain couples TRBV5-1 to TRBJ1-6, with a weak D call TRBD1 (6 bases). The CDR3 has 17 amino acids. CDR1 is SGHRS, CDR2 YFSETQ, per germline. Trimming took 2 bases from V and 7 from J, leaving 19 bases between them. CDR3 sequence reads: CASSFATGGPSNSPLHF. The CDR3 DNA sequence: TGCGCCAGCAGCTTCGCGACAGGAGGGCCATCCAATTCACCCCTCCACTTT.

This clone was observed once. The chain links TRBV2 to TRBJ2-7; TRBD2 is a possible D gene (5 bases). The V gene lost 4 bases and the J gene lost 4 bases, with 11 bases spanning the gap. Per germline, CDR1 SNHLY and CDR2 FYNNEI. The CDR3 is made up of 13 amino acids. The CDR3 coding sequence is TGTGCCAGCAGTGGGGCGGGCGCTTACGAGCAGTACTTC. Its protein product is CASSGAGAYEQYF.